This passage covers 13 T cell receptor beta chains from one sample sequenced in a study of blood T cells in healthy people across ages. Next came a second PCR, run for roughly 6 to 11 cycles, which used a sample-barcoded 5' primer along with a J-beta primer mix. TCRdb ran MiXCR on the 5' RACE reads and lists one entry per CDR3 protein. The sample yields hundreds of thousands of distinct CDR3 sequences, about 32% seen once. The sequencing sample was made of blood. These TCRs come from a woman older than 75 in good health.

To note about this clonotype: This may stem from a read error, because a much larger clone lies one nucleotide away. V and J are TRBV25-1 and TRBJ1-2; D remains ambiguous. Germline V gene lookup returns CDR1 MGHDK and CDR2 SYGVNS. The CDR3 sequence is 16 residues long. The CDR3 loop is CANSESAGSPNYGYTF. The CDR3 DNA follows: TGTGCCAACAGTGAGTCGGCAGGCTCCCCTAACTATGGCTACACCTTC.

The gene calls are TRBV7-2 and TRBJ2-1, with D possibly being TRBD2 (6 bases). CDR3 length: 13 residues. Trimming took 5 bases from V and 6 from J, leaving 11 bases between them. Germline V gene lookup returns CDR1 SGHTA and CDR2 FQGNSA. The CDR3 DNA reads TGTGCCAGCAGCCACGGCGGGGCCAATGAGCAGTTCTTC. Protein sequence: CASSHGGANEQFF.

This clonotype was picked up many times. Here the CDR3 reads CSARDRRQASTANYGYTF. The CDR3 bases are TGCAGTGCTAGAGATCGTCGACAGGCCTCTACAGCTAACTATGGCTACACCTTC. The rearrangement uses TRBV20-1 and TRBJ1-2, with a weak D call TRBD1 (6 bases). Trimming took off 0 bases at V and 0 bases at J, with 20 bases between the two ends. Germline V gene lookup returns CDR1 DFQATT and CDR2 SNEGSKA (reference sequence). The CDR3 is 18 residues long.

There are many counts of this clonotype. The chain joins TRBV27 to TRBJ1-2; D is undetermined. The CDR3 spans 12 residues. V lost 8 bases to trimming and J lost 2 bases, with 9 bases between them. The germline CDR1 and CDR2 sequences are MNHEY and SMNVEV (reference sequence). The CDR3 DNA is TGTGCCAGCGCCACACGAAACTATGGCTACACCTTC. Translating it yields CASATRNYGYTF.

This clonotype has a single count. The chain's CDR3 is CASSQGLDAPYEQYF. CDR3 sequence (DNA): TGTGCCAGCAGCCAAGGACTCGATGCCCCCTACGAGCAGTACTTC. This chain links TRBV7-2 with TRBJ2-7, with a weak D call TRBD2 (5 bases). The germline V gene encodes CDR1 SGHTA and CDR2 FQGNSA. Between the trimmed V and J ends, which lost 5 bases and 2 bases, there was a span of 16 bases. The CDR3 runs 15 residues.

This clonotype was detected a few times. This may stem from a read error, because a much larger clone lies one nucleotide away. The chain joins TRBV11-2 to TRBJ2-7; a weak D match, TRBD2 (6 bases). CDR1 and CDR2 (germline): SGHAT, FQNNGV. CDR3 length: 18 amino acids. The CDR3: CASNLDLVTGLSSYEQYF. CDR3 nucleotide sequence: TGTGCCAGCAACTTAGATCTCGTGACGGGACTTAGCTCCTACGAGCAGTACTTC.

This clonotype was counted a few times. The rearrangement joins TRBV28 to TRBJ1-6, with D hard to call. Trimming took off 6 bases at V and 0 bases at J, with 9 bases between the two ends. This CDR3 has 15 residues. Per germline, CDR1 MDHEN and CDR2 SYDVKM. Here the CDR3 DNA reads TGTGCCAGCAGAGGCTCCTTCTCCTATAATTCACCCCTCCACTTT. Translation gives CASRGSFSYNSPLHF. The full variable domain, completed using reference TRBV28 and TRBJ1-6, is DVKVTQSSRYLVKRTGEKVFLECVQDMDHENMFWYRQDPGLGLRLIYFSYDVKMKEKGDIPEGYSVSREKKERFSLILESASTNQTSMYLCASRGSFSYNSPLHFGNGTRLTVT.

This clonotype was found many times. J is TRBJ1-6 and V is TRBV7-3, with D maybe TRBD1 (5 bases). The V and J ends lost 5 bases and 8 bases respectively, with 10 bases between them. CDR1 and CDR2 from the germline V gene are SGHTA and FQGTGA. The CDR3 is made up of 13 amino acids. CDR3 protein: CASSPEGHSPLHF. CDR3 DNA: TGTGCCAGCAGCCCTGAGGGACATTCACCCCTCCACTTT.

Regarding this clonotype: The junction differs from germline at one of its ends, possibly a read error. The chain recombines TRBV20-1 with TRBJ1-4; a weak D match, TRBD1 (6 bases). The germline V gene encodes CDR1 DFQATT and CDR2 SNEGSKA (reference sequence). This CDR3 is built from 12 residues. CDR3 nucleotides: TGCAGTGCCGGGGACACTATTGAAAAACTGTTTTTT. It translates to CSAGDTIEKLFF.

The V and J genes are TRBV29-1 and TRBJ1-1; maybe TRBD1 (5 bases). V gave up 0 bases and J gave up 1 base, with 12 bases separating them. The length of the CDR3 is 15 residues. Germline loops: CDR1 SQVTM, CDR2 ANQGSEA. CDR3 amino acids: CSVEDRGRANTEAFF. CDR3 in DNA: TGCAGCGTTGAAGATCGGGGCAGGGCGAACACTGAAGCTTTCTTT.

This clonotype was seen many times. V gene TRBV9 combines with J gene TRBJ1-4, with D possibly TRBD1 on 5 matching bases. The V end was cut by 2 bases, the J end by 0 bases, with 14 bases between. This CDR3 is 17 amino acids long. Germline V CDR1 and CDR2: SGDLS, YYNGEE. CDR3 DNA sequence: TGTGCCAGCAGCGTCACCGGGGGGGGTGCAACTAATGAAAAACTGTTTTTT. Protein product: CASSVTGGGATNEKLFF.

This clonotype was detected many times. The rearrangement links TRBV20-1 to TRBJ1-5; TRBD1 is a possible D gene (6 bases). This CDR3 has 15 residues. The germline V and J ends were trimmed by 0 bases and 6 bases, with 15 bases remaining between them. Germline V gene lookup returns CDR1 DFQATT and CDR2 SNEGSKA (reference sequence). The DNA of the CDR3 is TGCAGTGCTAGAGACGAACAGGGAAGACTTCAGCCCCAGCATTTT. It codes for CSARDEQGRLQPQHF.

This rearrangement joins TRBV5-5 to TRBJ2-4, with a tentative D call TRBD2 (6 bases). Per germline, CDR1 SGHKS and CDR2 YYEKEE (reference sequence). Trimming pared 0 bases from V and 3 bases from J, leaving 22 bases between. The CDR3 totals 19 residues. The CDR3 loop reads CASSLEVWRGLVDKNIQYF. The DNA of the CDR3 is TGTGCCAGCAGCTTGGAAGTCTGGAGGGGATTGGTGGACAAAAACATTCAGTACTTC.